Listed below are T cell receptor beta chains from one sample, sequenced in a study of blood T cell repertoires in COVID-19. The assay was immunoSEQ multiplex PCR, and TCRdb's table has in-frame clones only and misses some. This table has under 200,000 clones, just over 85% appearing once. The sample taken for sequencing was peripheral blood. Every receptor here comes from a man between 50 and 59 years old with active or convalescent COVID-19. CDR3s include the opening cysteine and the closing phenylalanine or tryptophan. A D gene is named only where the DNA matches it firmly. Clone size appears in some rows only: once, few, many, or a class for an expanded clone.

cdr3_aa,cdr3_nt,j_call,v_call,d_call,clone_size
CSAQGAPSYGYTF,TGCAGCGCCCAGGGGGCCCCCTCCTATGGCTACACCTTC,TRBJ1-2,TRBV29-1,TRBD1,NA
CATSRPGTSGGAPRETQYF,TGTGCCACCAGCAGACCCGGGACTAGCGGGGGGGCCCCTCGAGAGACCCAGTACTTC,TRBJ2-5,TRBV15,TRBD2,NA
CASSYLSVNYGYTF,TGTGCCAGCAGTTACTTGTCAGTGAACTATGGCTACACCTTC,TRBJ1-2,TRBV6-8,NA,NA
CASRLPGTGAEQYF,TGTGCCAGCAGGCTCCCCGGGACAGGGGCCGAGCAGTACTTC,TRBJ2-7,TRBV6-5,TRBD1,NA
CASSQIQGLGDNEQFF,TGCGCCAGCAGCCAGATTCAGGGGTTGGGGGACAATGAGCAGTTCTTC,TRBJ2-1,TRBV4-3,NA,NA
CASSPRRMGSGTGETQYF,TGTGCCAGCTCACCACGGCGGATGGGAAGCGGGACGGGGGAGACCCAGTACTTC,TRBJ2-5,TRBV18,TRBD2,NA
CASRSTSAGYTF,TGCGCCAGCAGGTCGACTTCGGCGGGCTACACCTTC,TRBJ1-2,TRBV5-1,NA,NA
CASSRGGQGNTEAFF,TGCGCCAGCAGCCGGGGGGGACAGGGGAACACTGAAGCTTTCTTT,TRBJ1-1,TRBV4-3,TRBD1,NA
CASSRNRVSTGNTIYF,TGTGCCAGCTCACGAAACAGGGTCTCTACTGGAAACACCATATATTTT,TRBJ1-3,TRBV18,NA,NA
CASSSTSGVAYEQYF,TGTGCCAGCAGTTCCACTAGCGGGGTAGCCTACGAGCAGTACTTC,TRBJ2-7,TRBV28,TRBD2,NA
CASSSPLGLAVHTGELFF,TGTGCCAGCAGCTCTCCTTTGGGACTAGCGGTACACACCGGGGAGCTGTTTTTT,TRBJ2-2,TRBV11-3,TRBD2,few
CASAQGLVLYEQYF,TGCGCCAGCGCCCAGGGGTTGGTCCTATACGAGCAGTACTTC,TRBJ2-7,TRBV4-1,NA,many
CASSFYRGQANTEAFF,TGTGCCAGTAGTTTTTACAGGGGGCAAGCGAACACTGAAGCTTTCTTT,TRBJ1-1,TRBV19,TRBD1,NA
CASSPLTGTGEQYF,TGTGCCAGCAGCCCCTTGACAGGGACGGGTGAGCAGTACTTC,TRBJ2-7,TRBV7-9,TRBD1,NA
CASTNGGSGRETQYF,TGTGCCAGCACAAACGGGGGTAGCGGGAGAGAGACCCAGTACTTC,TRBJ2-5,TRBV5-4,TRBD2,NA
CASSYSRRSQGGYTF,TGTGCCAGCAGTTACTCACGACGGAGCCAGGGGGGCTACACCTTC,TRBJ1-2,TRBV6-5,NA,NA
CASSQDRGTDTQYF,TGCGCCAGCAGCCAAGATCGGGGGACAGATACGCAGTATTTT,TRBJ2-3,TRBV4-3,NA,NA
CSVEKTDSFYTDTQYF,TGCAGCGTTGAAAAAACGGACAGCTTCTACACAGATACGCAGTATTTT,TRBJ2-3,TRBV29-1,NA,NA
CASSVPTYNTGELFF,TGTGCCAGTAGTGTCCCGACTTATAACACCGGGGAGCTGTTTTTT,TRBJ2-2,TRBV19,NA,NA
CASSFSGTETQYF,TGTGCTAGCAGCTTTAGCGGGACTGAGACCCAGTACTTC,TRBJ2-5,TRBV7-7,TRBD2,NA
CASSRDPRTAETQYF,TGTGCCAGCAGCCGGGACCCTAGGACAGCAGAGACCCAGTACTTC,TRBJ2-5,TRBV14,NA,NA
CASSELSEYGYTF,TGTGCCAGCAGTGAATTGTCGGAGTATGGCTACACCTTC,TRBJ1-2,TRBV25-1,NA,NA
CATKKGGAISPNTEAFF,TGTGCCACTAAAAAGGGGGGGGCTATTAGCCCTAACACTGAAGCTTTCTTT,TRBJ1-1,TRBV19,NA,NA
CAISESTSTDTQYF,TGTGCCATCAGTGAGTCGACTAGCACAGATACGCAGTATTTT,TRBJ2-3,TRBV10-3,NA,NA
CASSLQGDGYTF,TGCGCCAGCAGCTTACAGGGAGATGGCTACACCTTC,TRBJ1-2,TRBV5-1,NA,few
CASSQSEFGTKKGNTIYF,TGCGCCAGCAGTCAATCGGAATTCGGGACAAAAAAAGGAAACACCATATATTTT,TRBJ1-3,TRBV23-1,NA,NA
CASSVGPNPPYEQYF,TGTGCCAGCAGCGTAGGGCCCAACCCGCCCTACGAGCAGTACTTC,TRBJ2-7,TRBV9,NA,NA
CASTGGAGSTDTQYF,TGTGCCAGCACGGGGGGGGCAGGGAGCACAGATACGCAGTATTTT,TRBJ2-3,TRBV25-1,TRBD2,NA
CASSSLTGNSPLHF,TGTGCCAGCAGCTCACTAACAGGAAATTCACCCCTCCACTTT,TRBJ1-6,TRBV5-4,NA,NA
CATSDPNRGSHGYTF,TGTGCCACCAGTGACCCGAACAGGGGTTCCCATGGCTACACCTTC,TRBJ1-2,TRBV24-1,TRBD1,NA
CASSLTGGRFEQYF,TGTGCCAGCAGCTTAACCGGGGGGCGCTTCGAGCAGTACTTC,TRBJ2-7,TRBV7-3,NA,NA
CAWTSVVETQYF,TGTGCCTGGACTAGCGTTGTGGAGACCCAGTACTTC,TRBJ2-5,TRBV30,NA,NA
CASSFNLPYEQYF,TGTGCCAGCAGTTTTAACCTACCCTACGAGCAGTACTTC,TRBJ2-7,TRBV12-3/TRBV12-4,NA,NA
CATSDPGDPSTNEKLFF,TGTGCCACCAGTGACCCGGGGGACCCATCAACTAATGAAAAACTGTTTTTT,TRBJ1-4,TRBV24-1,NA,NA
CASSLDRDRAYEQYF,TGTGCCAGCAGCTTAGACCGGGACAGAGCCTACGAGCAGTACTTC,TRBJ2-7,TRBV11-2,TRBD1,NA
CASSQQGWETQYF,TGTGCCAGCAGCCAACAGGGGTGGGAGACCCAGTACTTC,TRBJ2-5,TRBV3-1/TRBV3-2,NA,NA
CASSQDRGSEAFF,TGTGCCAGCAGCCAAGACAGGGGTTCTGAAGCTTTCTTT,TRBJ1-1,TRBV4-2,NA,NA
CASSYSRTGVYSNQPQHF,TGTGCCAGCAGTTACTCTCGGACAGGGGTCTATAGCAATCAGCCCCAGCATTTT,TRBJ1-5,TRBV6-2/TRBV6-3,TRBD1,NA
CASSLWADRVRGYTF,TGTGCCAGCAGTTTATGGGCCGACAGGGTACGGGGCTACACCTTC,TRBJ1-2,TRBV28,TRBD1,NA
CASSDSVDTDTQYF,TGTGCCAGCAGCGATAGCGTAGACACAGATACGCAGTATTTT,TRBJ2-3,TRBV5-6,NA,once
CATSDSQRQGSVGELFF,TGTGCCACCAGTGATTCACAGAGACAGGGTTCGGTCGGGGAGCTGTTTTTT,TRBJ2-2,TRBV24-1,TRBD1,NA
CAIRSGTSRSGELFF,TGTGCCATCAGATCCGGGACTAGTAGGTCCGGGGAGCTGTTTTTT,TRBJ2-2,TRBV10-3,TRBD2,NA
CASSIVGREVYGYTF,TGTGCCAGTAGTATAGTAGGCAGGGAGGTTTATGGCTACACCTTC,TRBJ1-2,TRBV19,NA,NA
CASSHTQGAPSSATEAFF,TGTGCCAGCAGCCATACACAGGGGGCCCCCTCCAGTGCCACTGAAGCTTTCTTT,TRBJ1-1,TRBV14,TRBD1,NA
CASSGQGGETQYF,TGTGCCAGCAGCGGACAGGGCGGGGAGACCCAGTACTTC,TRBJ2-5,TRBV7-2,TRBD1,once
CASSLELGGETQYF,TGCGCCAGCAGCTTGGAGCTAGGGGGCGAGACCCAGTACTTC,TRBJ2-5,TRBV5-1,TRBD1,NA
CASSQDSSGNTQYF,TGTGCCAGCAGCCAAGATAGCAGCGGTAATACGCAGTATTTT,TRBJ2-3,TRBV3-1/TRBV3-2,NA,NA
CASRDTDDLPLHF,TGTGCCAGCAGGGATACAGATGATTTACCCCTCCACTTT,TRBJ1-6,TRBV6-5,NA,NA
CATSRGGGQETQYF,TGTGCCACCAGCAGAGGGGGGGGCCAAGAGACCCAGTACTTC,TRBJ2-5,TRBV15,TRBD2,NA
CASTPGGGSYNEQFF,TGTGCCAGTACCCCAGGCGGGGGTTCTTACAATGAGCAGTTCTTC,TRBJ2-1,TRBV19,TRBD2,few
CASSFRGHTEAFF,TGTGCCAGCAGCTTCAGGGGGCATACTGAAGCTTTCTTT,TRBJ1-1,TRBV7-3,TRBD1,NA
CASSPLALLRGNQPQHF,TGTGCCAGCAGCCCTCTTGCCCTCCTCCGAGGCAATCAGCCCCAGCATTTT,TRBJ1-5,TRBV6-2/TRBV6-3,NA,NA
CASSRIRDRGDGYTF,TGTGCCAGCTCCCGCATCCGGGACAGGGGTGATGGCTACACCTTC,TRBJ1-2,TRBV11-3,TRBD1,NA